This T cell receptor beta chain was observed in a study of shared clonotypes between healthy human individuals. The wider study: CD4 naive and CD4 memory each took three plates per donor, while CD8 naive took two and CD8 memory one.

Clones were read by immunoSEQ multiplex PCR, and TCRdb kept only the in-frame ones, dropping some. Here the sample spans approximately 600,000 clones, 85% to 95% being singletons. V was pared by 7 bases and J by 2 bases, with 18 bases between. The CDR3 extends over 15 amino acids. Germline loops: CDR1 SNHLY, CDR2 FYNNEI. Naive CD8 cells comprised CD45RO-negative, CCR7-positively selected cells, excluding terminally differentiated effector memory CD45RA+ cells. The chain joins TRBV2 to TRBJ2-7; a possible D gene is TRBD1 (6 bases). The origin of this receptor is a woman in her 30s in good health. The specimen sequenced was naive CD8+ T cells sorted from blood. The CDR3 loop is CASTGERTDPYEQYF. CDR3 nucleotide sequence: TGTGCCAGCACAGGGGAAAGGACGGACCCCTACGAGCAGTACTTC.